This T cell receptor beta chain is from a study of shared clonotypes between healthy human individuals. Broader study findings: Although depth was large, rarefaction showed that sequencing of the sorted subsets was incomplete. The naive CD4 repertoires of several donors were compared, and approximately 4.7% of clonotypes were shared.

The CDR3 sequence is 14 residues long. Germline CDR1 and CDR2: WNHNN and SYGVQD (reference sequence). With V trimmed by 4 bases and J by 5 bases, 0 bases remained unmatched. With respect to this clone: Its matching antigen is unknown.

As originally analysed: Junction-only immunoSEQ data arrived without quality scores, meaning filtering differed. TCRdb keeps only in-frame clones here, not all; method: immunoSEQ multiplex PCR. V, J and clone size are those of that table, while D and trimming were read from the DNA. The table has under 2,500,000 clones, 90% to 97% seen once. The V and J genes are TRBV10-1 and TRBJ1-4; 11 nucleotides agree with TRBD1. What was sequenced was naive CD4+ T cells sorted from blood. Subset: CD45RA+ positively selected. This receptor was obtained from a man aged 18 to 29 in good health. Here the CDR3 reads CASSGDRGNEKLFF. For the CDR3, the DNA is TGCGCCAGCAGTGGGGACAGGGGGAATGAAAAACTGTTTTTT.